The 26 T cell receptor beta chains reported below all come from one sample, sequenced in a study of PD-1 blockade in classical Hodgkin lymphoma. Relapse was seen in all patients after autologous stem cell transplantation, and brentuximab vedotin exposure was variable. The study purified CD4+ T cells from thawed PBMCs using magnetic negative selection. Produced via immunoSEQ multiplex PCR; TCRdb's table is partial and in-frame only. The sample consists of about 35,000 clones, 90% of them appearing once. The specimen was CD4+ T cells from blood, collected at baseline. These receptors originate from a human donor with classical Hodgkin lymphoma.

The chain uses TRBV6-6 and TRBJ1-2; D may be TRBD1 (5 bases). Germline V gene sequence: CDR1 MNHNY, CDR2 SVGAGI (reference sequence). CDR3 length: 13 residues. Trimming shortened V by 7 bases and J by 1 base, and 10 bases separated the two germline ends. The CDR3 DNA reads TGTGCCAGCACCCCGGGGGTTAACTATGGCTACACCTTC. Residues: CASTPGVNYGYTF.

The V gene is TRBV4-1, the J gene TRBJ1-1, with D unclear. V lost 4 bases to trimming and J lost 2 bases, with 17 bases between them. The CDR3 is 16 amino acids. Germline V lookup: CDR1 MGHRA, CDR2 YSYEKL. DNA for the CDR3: TGCGCCAGCAGCCTACGGGCCAATCCATCTAACACTGAAGCTTTCTTT. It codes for CASSLRANPSNTEAFF.

CDR3 protein: CASTHRLVAYNEQFF. As DNA, the CDR3 is TGTGCCAGCACCCACAGACTAGTCGCCTACAATGAGCAGTTCTTC. J is TRBJ2-1 and V is TRBV2; D possibly corresponds to TRBD2 (6 bases). The CDR3 has 15 residues. Germline CDR1 and CDR2: SNHLY and FYNNEI. Trimming shortened V by 7 bases and J by 2 bases, and 15 bases separated the two germline ends.

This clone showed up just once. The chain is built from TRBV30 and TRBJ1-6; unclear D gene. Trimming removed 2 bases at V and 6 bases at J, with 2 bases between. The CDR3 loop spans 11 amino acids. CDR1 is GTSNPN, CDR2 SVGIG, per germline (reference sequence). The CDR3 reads CAWSFNSPLHF. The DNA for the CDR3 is TGTGCCTGGAGTTTTAATTCACCCCTCCACTTT.

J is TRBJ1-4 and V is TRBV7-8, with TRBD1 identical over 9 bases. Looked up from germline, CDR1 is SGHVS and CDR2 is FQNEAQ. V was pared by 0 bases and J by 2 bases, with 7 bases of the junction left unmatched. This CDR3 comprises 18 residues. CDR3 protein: CASSLAGNRGPTNEKLFF. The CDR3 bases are TGTGCCAGCAGCTTAGCCGGGAACAGGGGGCCCACTAATGAAAAACTGTTTTTT.

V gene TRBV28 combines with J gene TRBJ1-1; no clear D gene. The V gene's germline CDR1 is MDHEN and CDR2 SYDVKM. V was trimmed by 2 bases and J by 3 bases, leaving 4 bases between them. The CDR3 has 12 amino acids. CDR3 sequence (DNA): TGTGCCAGCAGTTTACTCGACACTGAAGCTTTCTTT. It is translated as CASSLLDTEAFF.

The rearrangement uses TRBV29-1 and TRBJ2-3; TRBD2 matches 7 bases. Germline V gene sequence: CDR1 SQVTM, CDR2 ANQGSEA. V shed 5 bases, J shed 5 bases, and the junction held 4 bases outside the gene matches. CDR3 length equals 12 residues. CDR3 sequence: CSVTGGVDTQYF. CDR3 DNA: TGCAGCGTTACGGGGGGTGTAGATACGCAGTATTTT.

The CDR3 protein is CASGLIKLRGFWITDTQYF. CDR3 nucleotide sequence: TGTGCTAGTGGTTTGATCAAGCTCCGGGGCTTCTGGATCACAGATACGCAGTATTTT. V gene TRBV12-5 combines with J gene TRBJ2-3; D is tentatively TRBD1 or TRBD2 (5 bases each). Between the trimmed V and J ends, which lost 2 bases and 2 bases, there was a span of 23 bases. Per germline, CDR1 LGHNT and CDR2 FRNRAP. The CDR3 covers 19 residues.

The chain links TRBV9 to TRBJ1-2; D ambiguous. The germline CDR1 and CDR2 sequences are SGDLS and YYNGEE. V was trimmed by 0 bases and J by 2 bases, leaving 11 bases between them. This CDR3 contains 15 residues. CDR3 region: CASSVGVSTNYGYTF. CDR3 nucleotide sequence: TGTGCCAGCAGCGTAGGTGTCAGCACCAACTATGGCTACACCTTC.

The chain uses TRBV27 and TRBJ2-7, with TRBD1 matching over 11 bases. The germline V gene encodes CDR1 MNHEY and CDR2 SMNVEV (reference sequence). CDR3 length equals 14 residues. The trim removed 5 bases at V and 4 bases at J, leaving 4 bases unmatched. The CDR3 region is CASSPGQGGYEQYF. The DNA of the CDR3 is TGTGCCAGCAGTCCGGGACAGGGGGGATACGAGCAGTACTTC.

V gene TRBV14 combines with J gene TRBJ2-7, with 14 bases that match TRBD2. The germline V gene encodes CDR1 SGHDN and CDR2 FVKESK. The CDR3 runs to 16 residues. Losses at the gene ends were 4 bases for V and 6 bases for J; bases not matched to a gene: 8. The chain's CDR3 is CASSRNSGLAGGEQYF. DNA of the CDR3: TGTGCCAGCAGCCGGAATTCAGGACTAGCGGGGGGCGAGCAGTACTTC.

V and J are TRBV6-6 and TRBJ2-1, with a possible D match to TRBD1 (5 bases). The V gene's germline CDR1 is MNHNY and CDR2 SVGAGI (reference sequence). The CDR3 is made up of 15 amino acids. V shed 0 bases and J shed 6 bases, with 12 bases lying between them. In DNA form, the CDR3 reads TGTGCCAGCAGTTACTCCGAGACAGAATTCAATGAGCAGTTCTTC. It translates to CASSYSETEFNEQFF.

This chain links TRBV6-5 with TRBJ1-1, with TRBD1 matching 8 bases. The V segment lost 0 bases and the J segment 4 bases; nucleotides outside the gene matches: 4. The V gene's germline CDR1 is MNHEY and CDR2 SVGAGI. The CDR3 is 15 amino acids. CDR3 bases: TGTGCCAGCAGTTACTCGACAGGGGTCGGCACTGAAGCTTTCTTT. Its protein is CASSYSTGVGTEAFF.

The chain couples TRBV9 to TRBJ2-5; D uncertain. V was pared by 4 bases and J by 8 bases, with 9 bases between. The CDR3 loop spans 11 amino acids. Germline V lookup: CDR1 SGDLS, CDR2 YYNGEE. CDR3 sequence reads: CASSPGTTQYF. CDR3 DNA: TGTGCCAGCAGCCCAGGTACAACCCAGTACTTC.

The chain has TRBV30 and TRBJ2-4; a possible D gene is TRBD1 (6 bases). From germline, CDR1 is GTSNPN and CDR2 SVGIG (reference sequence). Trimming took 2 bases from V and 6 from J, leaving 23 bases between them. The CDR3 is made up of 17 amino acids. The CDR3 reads CAWSTILFRGDGNIQYF. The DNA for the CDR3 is TGTGCCTGGAGTACAATTCTTTTCAGGGGAGACGGAAACATTCAGTACTTC.

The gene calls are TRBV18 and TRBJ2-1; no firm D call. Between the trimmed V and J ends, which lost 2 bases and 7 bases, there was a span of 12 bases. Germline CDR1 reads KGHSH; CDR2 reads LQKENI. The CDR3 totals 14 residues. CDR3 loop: CASSPGPSGNEQFF. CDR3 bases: TGTGCCAGCTCACCAGGGCCATCCGGGAATGAGCAGTTCTTC. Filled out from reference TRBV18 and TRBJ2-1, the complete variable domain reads NAGVMQNPRHLVRRRGQEARLRCSPMKGHSHVYWYRQLPEEGLKFMVYLQKENIIDESGMPKERFSAEFPKEGPSILRIQQVVRGDSAAYFCASSPGPSGNEQFFGPGTRLTVL.

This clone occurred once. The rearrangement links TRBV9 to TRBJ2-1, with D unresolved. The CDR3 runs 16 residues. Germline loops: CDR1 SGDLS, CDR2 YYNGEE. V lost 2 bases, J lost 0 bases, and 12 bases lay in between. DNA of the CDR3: TGTGCCAGCAGCGTTCAGCTCGGCAGCTCCTACAATGAGCAGTTCTTC. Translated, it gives CASSVQLGSSYNEQFF.

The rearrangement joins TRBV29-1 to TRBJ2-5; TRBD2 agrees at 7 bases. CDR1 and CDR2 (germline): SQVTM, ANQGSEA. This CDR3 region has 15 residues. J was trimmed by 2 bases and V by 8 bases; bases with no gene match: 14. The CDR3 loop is CSIRGGSGHQETQYF. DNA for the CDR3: TGCAGCATCCGAGGTGGTAGCGGGCATCAAGAGACCCAGTACTTC.

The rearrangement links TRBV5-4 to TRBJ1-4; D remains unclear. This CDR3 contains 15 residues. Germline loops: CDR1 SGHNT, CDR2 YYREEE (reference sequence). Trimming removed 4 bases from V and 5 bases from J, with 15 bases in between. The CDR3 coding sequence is TGTGCCAGCAGCCACTACGGAAGTCCAAATGAAAAACTGTTTTTT. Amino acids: CASSHYGSPNEKLFF.

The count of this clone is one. CDR3 bases: TGTGCCAGCGTGGGTATCTACGAGCAGTACTTC. Translating gives CASVGIYEQYF. The gene calls are TRBV27 and TRBJ2-7; D uncertain. CDR3 size: 11 residues. CDR1 and CDR2 (germline): MNHEY, SMNVEV (reference sequence). V lost 8 bases and J 3 bases, leaving 8 bases between the germline ends.

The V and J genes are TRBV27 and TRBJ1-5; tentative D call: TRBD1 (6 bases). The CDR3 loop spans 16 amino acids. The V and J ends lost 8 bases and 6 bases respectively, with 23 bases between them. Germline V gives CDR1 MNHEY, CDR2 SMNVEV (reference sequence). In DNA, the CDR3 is TGTGCCAGCGGCCCCGCGGGCGGGGGGCGCGGTCAGCCCCAGCATTTT. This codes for CASGPAGGGRGQPQHF.

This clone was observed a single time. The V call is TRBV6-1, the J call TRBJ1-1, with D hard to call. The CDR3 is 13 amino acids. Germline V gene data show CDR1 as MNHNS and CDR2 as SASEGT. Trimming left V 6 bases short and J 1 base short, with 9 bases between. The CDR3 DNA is TGTGCCAGCAGGCCGGTAGGGAACACTGAAGCTTTCTTT. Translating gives CASRPVGNTEAFF.

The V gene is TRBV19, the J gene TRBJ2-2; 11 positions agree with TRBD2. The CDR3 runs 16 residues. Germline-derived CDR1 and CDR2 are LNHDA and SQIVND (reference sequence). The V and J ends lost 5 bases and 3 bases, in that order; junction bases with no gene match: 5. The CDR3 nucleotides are TGTGCCAGTAGTCAGACTAGCGGGATGGACACCGGGGAGCTGTTTTTT. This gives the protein CASSQTSGMDTGELFF.

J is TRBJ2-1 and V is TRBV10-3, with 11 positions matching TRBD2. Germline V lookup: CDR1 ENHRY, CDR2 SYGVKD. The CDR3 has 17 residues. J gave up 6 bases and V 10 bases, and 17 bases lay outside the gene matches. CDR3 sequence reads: CATLKRASGRSSNEQFF. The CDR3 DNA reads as TGTGCCACCTTGAAGCGGGCTAGCGGGAGGAGTAGCAATGAGCAGTTCTTC.

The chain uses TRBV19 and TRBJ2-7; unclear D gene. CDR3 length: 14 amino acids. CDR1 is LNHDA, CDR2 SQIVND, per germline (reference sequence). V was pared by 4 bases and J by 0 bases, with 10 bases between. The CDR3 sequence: CASSKQASSYEQYF. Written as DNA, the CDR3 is TGTGCCAGTAGTAAGCAGGCGAGCTCCTACGAGCAGTACTTC.

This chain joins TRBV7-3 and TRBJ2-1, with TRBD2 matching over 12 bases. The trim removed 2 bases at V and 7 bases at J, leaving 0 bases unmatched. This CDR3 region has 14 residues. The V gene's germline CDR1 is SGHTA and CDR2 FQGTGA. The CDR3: CASSLGLAGNEQFF. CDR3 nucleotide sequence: TGTGCCAGCAGCTTAGGACTAGCGGGGAATGAGCAGTTCTTC.